The rows below give T cell receptor beta chains drawn from one sample of a study of cytomegalovirus exposure and HLA in healthy donors. Here immunoSEQ multiplex PCR was the method, and the copy in TCRdb shows in-frame clones only, minus some. The sample holds about 110,000 clones, approximately 86% seen once. The sample was PBMCs. Every receptor here comes from a man aged 40-49 years in good health and CMV-seronegative. Each CDR3 is given with its conserved first and last residue. A D gene is named only where the DNA matches it firmly. Only part of the rows carry a size: once, few, many, or a class if the clone is expanded.

V	D	size	J	DNA	CDR3
TRBV6-5	.	.	TRBJ1-1	TGTGCCAGCAGTTCGCGAACTGAAGCTTTCTTT	CASSSRTEAFF
TRBV6-4	.	.	TRBJ2-3	TGTGCCAGCAGTGACTCAGGGGAGGCTGCAGATACGCAGTATTTT	CASSDSGEAADTQYF
TRBV6-5	TRBD1	.	TRBJ2-7	TGTGCCAGCAGTTACAGGGACAGGGGTGGTTACGAGCAGTACTTC	CASSYRDRGGYEQYF
TRBV6-5	.	.	TRBJ1-1	TGTGCCAGCAGTTACGCCCTCCGCGGGGACACTGAAGCTTTCTTT	CASSYALRGDTEAFF
TRBV10-3	.	.	TRBJ1-2	TGTGCCATCAGTGTAGGGGGTGGCTACACCTTC	CAISVGGGYTF
TRBV19	TRBD1	.	TRBJ1-1	TGTGCCAGTATACTGGACAGGGGGCGCGGGAACACTGAAGCTTTCTTT	CASILDRGRGNTEAFF
TRBV5-1	TRBD1	.	TRBJ1-1	TGCGCCAGCAGCTTGGCGGCAGGGGGAATGAACACTGAAGCTTTCTTT	CASSLAAGGMNTEAFF
TRBV4-3	TRBD1	.	TRBJ2-3	TGCGCCAGCAGCCAAGATCCGGCGACAGGGGCAGATACGCAGTATTTT	CASSQDPATGADTQYF
TRBV7-8	.	few	TRBJ1-1	TGTGCCAGCAGCGAAGGGGGGAACACTGAAGCTTTCTTT	CASSEGGNTEAFF
TRBV30	TRBD2	.	TRBJ2-3	TGTGCCTGGAGTGCCGGACTAGCGGAGAGCACAGATACGCAGTATTTT	CAWSAGLAESTDTQYF
TRBV6-1	TRBD1	.	TRBJ1-2	TGTGCCAGCAGTGAAGAGGGGGCAGATCCGAATGGCTACACCTTC	CASSEEGADPNGYTF
TRBV9	.	.	TRBJ1-6	TGTGCCAGCAGCGAGGGGATTGGACGGAATTCACCCCTCCACTTT	CASSEGIGRNSPLHF
TRBV9	.	.	TRBJ2-1	TGTGCCAGCAGCCCTCAGACAGTGGGAGGCAATGAGCAGTTCTTC	CASSPQTVGGNEQFF
TRBV19	.	.	TRBJ1-2	TGTGCCACAAATACAGGGAGAAACGAACGCTACACCTTC	CATNTGRNERYTF
TRBV28	.	.	TRBJ1-4	TGTGCCAGCAGACCTTCCGGGGGTCTGGGTAACGAAAAACTGTTTTTT	CASRPSGGLGNEKLFF
TRBV9	.	.	TRBJ1-2	TGTGCCAGCAGCCCTGACCTCCTTCTTGGGGCACATGGCTACACCTTC	CASSPDLLLGAHGYTF
TRBV9	.	.	TRBJ2-5	TGTGCCAGCAGCGCTCAAGAGACCCAGTACTTC	CASSAQETQYF
TRBV6-5	.	once	TRBJ1-1	TGTGCCAGCAGTTACTCGCGAGGAACCACTGAAGCTTTCTTT	CASSYSRGTTEAFF
TRBV11-2	TRBD1	once	TRBJ1-4	TGTGCCAGCAGTCTCCGGGACAGGCGCGGTGAAAAACTGTTTTTT	CASSLRDRRGEKLFF
TRBV6-1	.	.	TRBJ2-1	TGTGCCAGCAGTGAAGCAAGCCTTCCGTTGAATGAGCAGTTCTTC	CASSEASLPLNEQFF
TRBV7-2	TRBD1	.	TRBJ1-6	TGTGCCAGCAGCTCAACGGGGACAGGGGGTTCACCCCTCCACTTT	CASSSTGTGGSPLHF
TRBV4-2	.	.	TRBJ1-6	TGTGCCAGCAGCCAAGATCTTTTGTTCAGGGGTAATAATTCACCCCTCCACTTT	CASSQDLLFRGNNSPLHF
TRBV5-1	.	.	TRBJ2-5	TGCGCCAGCAGCTTCGGTGGAGGGGAGGAGACCCAGTACTTC	CASSFGGGEETQYF
TRBV11-2	TRBD1	.	TRBJ1-1	TGTGCCAGCAGCTTACAGGGGGCCACCACTGAAGCTTTCTTT	CASSLQGATTEAFF
TRBV6-6	TRBD1	.	TRBJ1-6	TGTGCCAGCAGTCCCGGACAGGGAAATTCACCCCTCCACTTT	CASSPGQGNSPLHF
TRBV5-1	.	.	TRBJ1-2	TGCGCCAGCAGCTTGAATTTGGGGGGGGACAACTATGGCTACACCTTC	CASSLNLGGDNYGYTF
TRBV5-4	TRBD1	.	TRBJ1-3	TGTGCCAGCAGCTTGAAGACAGGGGAAGGAAACACCATATATTTT	CASSLKTGEGNTIYF
TRBV28	TRBD1	.	TRBJ1-1	TGTGCCAGCAGTTCGGGACAGGGTTGGACTGAAGCTTTCTTT	CASSSGQGWTEAFF
TRBV5-1	TRBD2	.	TRBJ2-5	TGCGCCAGCAGCCCGCGAGAGTCCGGGACTAGCGCTAGATCAGAGACCCAGTACTTC	CASSPRESGTSARSETQYF
TRBV18	TRBD1	.	TRBJ1-2	TGTGCCAGCTCACCATTAGCAGGGGGCATCGATGGCTACACCTTC	CASSPLAGGIDGYTF
TRBV6-5	TRBD1	.	TRBJ1-6	TGTGCCAGCAGACCTCAGGGGGACTCTTCACCCCTCCACTTT	CASRPQGDSSPLHF
TRBV11-3	TRBD1	.	TRBJ2-2	TGTGCCAGCAGCCGGGACAGTCCAAACACCGGGGAGCTGTTTTTT	CASSRDSPNTGELFF
TRBV5-1	.	few	TRBJ2-1	TGCGCCAGCAGCCTCCCGGACTTGCTCAATGAGCAGTTCTTC	CASSLPDLLNEQFF
TRBV5-1	TRBD1	.	TRBJ1-4	TGCGCCAGCAGCTTGGATGGGACAGGGAGTGAAAAACTGTTTTTT	CASSLDGTGSEKLFF
TRBV5-1	.	.	TRBJ2-1	TGCGCCAGCAGCCAAACAGGGAATTCCTACAATGAGCAGTTCTTC	CASSQTGNSYNEQFF
TRBV28	.	.	TRBJ1-2	TGTGCCAGCAGTCCGGAGCTTAACTATGGCTACACCTTC	CASSPELNYGYTF
TRBV30	.	.	TRBJ1-1	TGTGCCTCTTCCCGAGGGAGGATGAACACTGAAGCTTTCTTT	CASSRGRMNTEAFF
TRBV10-3	.	.	TRBJ1-2	TGTGCCATCAGTGAAGGGGTTAGCTATGGCTACACCTTC	CAISEGVSYGYTF
TRBV7-2	TRBD2	.	TRBJ2-1	TGTGCCAGCAGCTTAGGTCAGCGGGGCGGTTACAATGAGCAGTTCTTC	CASSLGQRGGYNEQFF
TRBV5-1	TRBD2	once	TRBJ2-5	TGCGCCAGCAGCTTTTTAGCGGGGCCGACTCAAGAGACCCAGTACTTC	CASSFLAGPTQETQYF
TRBV10-3	.	once	TRBJ1-6	TGTGCCATCAACTGGCAGGAGGGTTCACCCCTCCACTTT	CAINWQEGSPLHF
TRBV28	.	.	TRBJ1-1	TGTGCCAGCAGTTTAGTCTCCCGGGGGGCTTTCTTT	CASSLVSRGAFF
TRBV7-8	TRBD1	.	TRBJ1-2	TGTGCCAGCATGACCGGGACAGCAATACCCCTCGCCCTTAACTATGGCTACACCTTC	CASMTGTAIPLALNYGYTF
TRBV6-5	.	few	TRBJ1-2	TGTGCCAGCAGCAATGCCCCCCAGGGTGGCTACACCTTC	CASSNAPQGGYTF
TRBV5-1	.	.	TRBJ2-2	TGCGCCAGCAGCTTACAGGTCACCGGGGAGCTGTTTTTT	CASSLQVTGELFF
TRBV6-5	.	.	TRBJ1-1	TGTGCCAGCCGTCGAGGGAGCAACACTGAAGCTTTCTTT	CASRRGSNTEAFF
TRBV19	.	.	TRBJ1-5	TGTGCCAGTAAGGCGGTCCACAATCAGCCCCAGCATTTT	CASKAVHNQPQHF
TRBV5-8	.	.	TRBJ1-1	TGTGCCAGCAGCCCCGTCGGTTTAGCCAACCTGCCGAACACTGAAGCTTTCTTT	CASSPVGLANLPNTEAFF
TRBV10-3	TRBD1	once	TRBJ1-2	TGTGCCATCAGTGTTCAGACAGGGATGGGCTATGGCTACACCTTC	CAISVQTGMGYGYTF
TRBV4-2	.	.	TRBJ1-5	TGTGCCAGCAGCCAAGAGGAGACGGATCATAGCAATCAGCCCCAGCATTTT	CASSQEETDHSNQPQHF
TRBV11-2	.	.	TRBJ2-4	TGTGCCAGCAGCTTAGAAAGACACGGGGACATTCAGTACTTC	CASSLERHGDIQYF
TRBV6-6	.	.	TRBJ2-5	TGTGCCAGCAGCCGACTCTTGAGCGTTGGGACCCAGTACTTC	CASSRLLSVGTQYF
TRBV29-1	.	.	TRBJ1-1	TGCAGCGCCCGACACGCGAACACTGAAGCTTTCTTT	CSARHANTEAFF
TRBV11-2	.	.	TRBJ1-1	TGTGCCAGCAGCCAGGACAAATTGAACACTGAAGCTTTCTTT	CASSQDKLNTEAFF
TRBV23-1	.	.	TRBJ1-3	TGCGCCAGCAGTCATGACAGGATCTCTGGAAACACCATATATTTT	CASSHDRISGNTIYF
TRBV29-1	TRBD1	.	TRBJ2-3	TGCAGCGTTGAAGAGATGACAGGGCCAGATACGCAGTATTTT	CSVEEMTGPDTQYF
TRBV21-1	.	.	TRBJ1-1	TGTGCCAGCAGCCCTCGACAGCAACCCCAGAACACTGAAGCTTTCTTT	CASSPRQQPQNTEAFF